The sequence of this T cell receptor (beta chain) was determined in a study of blood T cell repertoires in COVID-19. Study-level background: The cDNA or gDNA used as material had been derived from T cells, B-cell-depleted T cells, or PBMCs.

Method: immunoSEQ multiplex PCR; TCRdb's copy keeps in-frame clones and lacks some. The sample carries around 50,000 clones, around 90% recorded once. Sequenced: peripheral blood. This receptor was taken from a human donor in a cohort sampled during active COVID-19.

CDR3 sequence reads: CASSRGSEAFF. CDR3 sequence (DNA): TGTGCCAGCAGCAGGGGATCAGAAGCTTTCTTT. The chain has TRBV6-5 and TRBJ1-1; tentatively, D is TRBD1 (6 bases). The CDR3 extends over 11 amino acids. CDR1 is MNHEY and CDR2 is SVGAGI in the germline V gene. The V end lost 6 bases, the J end lost 8 bases, and 10 bases lay between the germline ends.